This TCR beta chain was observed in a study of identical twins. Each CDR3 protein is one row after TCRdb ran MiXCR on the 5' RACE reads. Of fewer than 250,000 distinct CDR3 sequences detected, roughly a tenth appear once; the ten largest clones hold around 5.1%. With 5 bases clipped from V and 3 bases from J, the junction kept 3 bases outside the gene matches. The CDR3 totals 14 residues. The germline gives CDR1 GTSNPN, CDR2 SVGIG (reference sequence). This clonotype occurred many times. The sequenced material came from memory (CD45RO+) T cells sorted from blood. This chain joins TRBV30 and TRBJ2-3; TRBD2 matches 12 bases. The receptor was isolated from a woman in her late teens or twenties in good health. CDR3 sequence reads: CAWGLAGYTDTQYF. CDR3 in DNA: TGTGCCTGGGGACTAGCGGGATATACAGATACGCAGTATTTT.